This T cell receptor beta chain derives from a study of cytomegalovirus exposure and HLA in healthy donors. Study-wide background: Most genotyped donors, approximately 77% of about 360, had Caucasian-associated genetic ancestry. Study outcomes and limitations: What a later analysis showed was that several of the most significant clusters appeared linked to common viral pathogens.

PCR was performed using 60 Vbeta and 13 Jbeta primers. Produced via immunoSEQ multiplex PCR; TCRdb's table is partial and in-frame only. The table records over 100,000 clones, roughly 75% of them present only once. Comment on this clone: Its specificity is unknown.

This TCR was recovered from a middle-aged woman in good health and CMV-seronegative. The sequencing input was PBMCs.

Here the CDR3 DNA reads TGTGCTAGTGGTTTGATGGGGGCCACTGGGATCTACGAGCAGTACTTC. It encodes CASGLMGATGIYEQYF. V usage is TRBV12-5 and J usage is TRBJ2-7; D is possibly TRBD1 (6 bases). CDR1 is LGHNT and CDR2 is FRNRAP in the germline V gene. V was pared by 2 bases and J by 3 bases, with 17 bases between. This CDR3 region has 16 residues.